One and the same sample provided the 17 T cell receptor beta chains below, sequenced in a study of T cells after yellow fever vaccination. Each CDR3 protein is one row after TCRdb ran MiXCR on the 5' RACE reads. The sample has under 550,000 distinct CDR3 sequences; just over 20% are singletons. The material was PBMCs, obtained more than 20 days after the first yellow fever vaccination. The receptors were sampled from a man between 18 and 29 years old who received the YFV17D yellow fever vaccine.

The chain couples TRBV20-1 to TRBJ1-1, with D unresolved. Germline V lookup: CDR1 DFQATT, CDR2 SNEGSKA (reference sequence). V lost 2 bases and J lost 1, with 11 bases in between. The length of the CDR3 is 14 residues. The CDR3 loop reads CSARPTRTNTEAFF. Here the CDR3 DNA reads TGCAGTGCTAGACCGACACGAACGAACACTGAAGCTTTCTTT.

V is TRBV7-8 and J is TRBJ2-7; D is tentatively TRBD1 or TRBD2 (6 bases each). The germline V and J ends were trimmed by 1 base and 6 bases, with 19 bases remaining between them. The CDR3 totals 16 residues. In germline, CDR1 is SGHVS, CDR2 FQNEAQ. The chain's CDR3 is CASSLEGGGLVSEQYV. CDR3 DNA sequence: TGTGCCAGCAGCTTAGAAGGAGGGGGACTTGTTAGCGAGCAGTACGTC.

This chain joins TRBV4-1 and TRBJ1-2; 7 positions agree with TRBD1. The CDR3 is 16 residues long. Germline assignment: CDR1 MGHRA and CDR2 YSYEKL. The V gene end was trimmed by 1 base and the J gene end by 4 bases; junction bases not matched to a gene: 9. CDR3 sequence reads: CASSQVVTGEFYGYTF. DNA of the CDR3: TGCGCCAGCAGCCAAGTCGTTACAGGGGAATTCTATGGCTACACCTTC.

This clonotype was recorded a few times. The V and J genes are TRBV5-1 and TRBJ2-6; D gene uncertain. Trimming shortened V by 0 bases and J by 4 bases, and 11 bases separated the two germline ends. The CDR3 consists of 16 residues. Germline-derived CDR1 and CDR2 are SGHRS and YFSETQ. The CDR3, as DNA: TGCGCCAGCAGCTTGGCAGGAATCGCCGGGGCCAACGTCCTGACTTTC. Its translation is CASSLAGIAGANVLTF.

The chain couples TRBV20-1 to TRBJ2-3; 8 bases match TRBD2. After removal of 0 bases from V and 1 base from J, the junction contained 3 bases not matched to a gene. Per germline, CDR1 DFQATT and CDR2 SNEGSKA (reference sequence). CDR3 length equals 15 residues. The CDR3 spells CSARDPRGGTDTQYF. The CDR3 nucleotides are TGCAGTGCTAGAGATCCGCGGGGGGGCACAGATACGCAGTATTTT.

The chain has TRBV15 and TRBJ2-7; TRBD2 agrees at 12 bases. The CDR3 sequence is 15 residues long. V shed 5 bases and J 2 bases; nucleotides not matched to a gene: 4. Germline CDR1 LNHNV, CDR2 YYDKDF (reference sequence). CDR3 residues: CATSPSSGGAYEQYF. In DNA, the CDR3 is TGTGCCACCAGCCCCTCTAGCGGGGGGGCCTACGAGCAGTACTTC.

The rearrangement links TRBV7-9 to TRBJ1-2; 11 bases are a match to TRBD1. Germline V gene sequence: CDR1 SEHNR, CDR2 FQNEAQ (reference sequence). V gave up 4 bases and J gave up 5 bases; unmatched junction bases: 6. The CDR3 is 15 residues long. This chain's CDR3 is CASSSNWDRGYGYTF. Here the CDR3 DNA reads TGTGCCAGCAGCTCCAATTGGGACAGGGGGTATGGCTACACCTTC.

The J gene is TRBJ2-5, the V gene TRBV5-1; D remains unclear. V was cut by 3 bases and J by 2 bases, with 8 bases left in between. The CDR3 is 13 residues long. In germline, CDR1 is SGHRS, CDR2 YFSETQ. This chain's CDR3 is CASSYEGQETQYF. CDR3 bases: TGCGCCAGCAGCTACGAAGGTCAAGAGACCCAGTACTTC.

Only a few counts were recorded for this clonotype. The J gene is TRBJ1-5, the V gene TRBV28; TRBD1 agrees at 9 bases. V lost 3 bases to trimming and J lost 0 bases; unmatched junction nucleotides: 9. The CDR3 length is 18 residues. The germline gives CDR1 MDHEN, CDR2 SYDVKM. The CDR3 reads CASSLRDRDLYSNQPQHF. The CDR3 nucleotides read TGTGCCAGCAGTTTGAGGGACAGGGATCTATATAGCAATCAGCCCCAGCATTTT.

The table lists this clonotype with many counts. The J gene is TRBJ1-4, the V gene TRBV10-3; D ambiguous. The length of the CDR3 is 13 residues. Germline V CDR1 and CDR2: ENHRY, SYGVKD. With 6 bases removed from V and 8 bases from J, the gap between germline ends came to 13 bases. CDR3 sequence reads: CAIRPGTGEKLFF. For the CDR3, the DNA is TGTGCCATCAGGCCGGGAACGGGGGAAAAACTGTTTTTT.

This chain joins TRBV2 and TRBJ2-3; TRBD2 matches at 9 bases. CDR1 and CDR2 (germline): SNHLY, FYNNEI. The CDR3 extends over 16 amino acids. The V segment lost 3 bases and the J segment 0 bases; nucleotides outside the gene matches: 4. CDR3 DNA sequence: TGTGCCAGCAGTGAGAGGCGGGGGGGGAGCACAGATACGCAGTATTTT. It encodes CASSERRGGSTDTQYF.

This chain joins TRBV23-1 and TRBJ2-7; D gene ambiguous. TRBV23-1 is an open reading frame, and its role is uncertain. Deletions cut 5 bases from V and 0 bases from J, with 17 bases between. The CDR3 consists of 16 residues. The CDR3: CASSIAAPSSSYEQYV. The DNA for the CDR3 is TGCGCCAGCAGTATCGCAGCGCCGTCGAGCTCCTACGAGCAGTACGTC.

For this clonotype: The junction and the germline gene differ at one end; a read error may be behind it. This chain connects TRBV24-1 to TRBJ2-1; maybe TRBD1 (6 bases). The CDR3 extends over 13 amino acids. The germline gives CDR1 KGHDR, CDR2 SFDVKD. The CDR3 region has the DNA TGTGCCACCAGTGGGGGGCTCTCGCCGGGGCAGCTCTTC. It specifies CATSGGLSPGQLF.

This clonotype was recorded a few times. This chain joins TRBV12-3 or TRBV12-4 and TRBJ1-2; unclear D gene. This CDR3 has 15 residues. Trimming cost V 7 bases and J 8 bases, with 23 bases left between them. The CDR3 reads CASTLSPTLPFGYTF. The CDR3 region has the DNA TGTGCCAGCACCCTATCCCCCACCCTCCCGTTCGGCTACACCTTC.

This clonotype has a handful of counts. This chain joins TRBV10-3 and TRBJ2-7; 7 bases are a match to TRBD1. Germline V gene data show CDR1 as ENHRY and CDR2 as SYGVKD. With V trimmed by 2 bases and J by 1 base, 8 bases remained unmatched. This CDR3 is 16 amino acids long. The CDR3 loop reads CAISERSLGQSYEQYF. CDR3 nucleotide sequence: TGTGCCATCAGTGAGAGGTCCCTGGGACAGTCCTACGAGCAGTACTTC.

This clonotype was seen ten or more times. This rearrangement joins TRBV12-3 or TRBV12-4 to TRBJ2-7; D remains unclear. V dropped 6 bases and J dropped 0 bases, with 3 bases sitting between them. This CDR3 spans 11 amino acids. This CDR3 is CASSHSYEQYF. The CDR3 DNA reads as TGTGCCAGCAGCCACTCCTACGAGCAGTACTTC.

The rearrangement uses TRBV4-3 and TRBJ1-6; possibly TRBD1 for D (6 bases). Trimming took 1 base from V and 13 from J, leaving 11 bases between them. The CDR3 has 13 amino acids. Germline-derived CDR1 and CDR2 are LGHNA and YSLEER. CDR3 sequence: CASSQGQGTPLHF. CDR3 in DNA: TGCGCCAGCAGCCAAGGTCAGGGGACCCCCCTCCACTTT.